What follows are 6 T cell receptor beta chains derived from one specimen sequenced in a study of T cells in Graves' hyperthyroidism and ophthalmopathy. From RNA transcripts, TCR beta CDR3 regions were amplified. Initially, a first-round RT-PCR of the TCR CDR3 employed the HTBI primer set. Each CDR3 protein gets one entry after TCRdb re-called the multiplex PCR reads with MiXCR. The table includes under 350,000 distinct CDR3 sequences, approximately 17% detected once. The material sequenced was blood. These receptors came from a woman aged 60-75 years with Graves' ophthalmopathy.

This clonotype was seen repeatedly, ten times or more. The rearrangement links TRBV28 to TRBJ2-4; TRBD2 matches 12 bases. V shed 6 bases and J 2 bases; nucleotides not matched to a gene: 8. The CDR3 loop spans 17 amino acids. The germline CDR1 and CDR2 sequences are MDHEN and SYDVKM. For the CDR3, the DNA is TGTGCCAGCAGCCCTCAACTAGCGGGAGGCCCCAAAAACATTCAGTACTTC. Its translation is CASSPQLAGGPKNIQYF.

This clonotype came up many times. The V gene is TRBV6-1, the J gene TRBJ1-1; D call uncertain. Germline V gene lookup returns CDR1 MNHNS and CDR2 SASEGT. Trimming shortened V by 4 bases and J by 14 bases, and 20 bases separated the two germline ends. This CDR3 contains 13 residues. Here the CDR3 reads CASSAAGVRRQFF. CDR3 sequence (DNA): TGTGCCAGCAGTGCTGCTGGGGTTCGTCGTCAGTTCTTT.

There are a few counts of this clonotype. This CDR3 reads CASSQLLSVRDEQFF. For the CDR3, the DNA is TGTGCCAGCAGCCAACTCCTCTCAGTCCGCGATGAGCAGTTCTTC. The V and J genes are TRBV14 and TRBJ2-1, with no clear D. V lost 2 bases and J 8 bases, leaving 16 bases between the germline ends. Germline lookup yields CDR1 SGHDN and CDR2 FVKESK. The CDR3 runs 15 residues.

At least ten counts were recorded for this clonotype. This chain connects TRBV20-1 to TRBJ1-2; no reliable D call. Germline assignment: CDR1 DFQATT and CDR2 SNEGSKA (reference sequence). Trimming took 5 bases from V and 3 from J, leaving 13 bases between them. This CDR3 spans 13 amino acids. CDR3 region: CSALNREHYGYTF. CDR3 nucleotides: TGCAGTGCTCTTAATCGGGAACACTATGGCTACACCTTC.

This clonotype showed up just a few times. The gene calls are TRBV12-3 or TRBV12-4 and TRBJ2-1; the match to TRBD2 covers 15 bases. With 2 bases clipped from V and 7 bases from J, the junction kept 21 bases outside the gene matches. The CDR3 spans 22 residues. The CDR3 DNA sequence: TGTGCCAGCAGTTTAAAGAAACCCCCCGGGACTAGCGGGAGGTTAAGACGGAATGAGCAGTTCTTC. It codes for CASSLKKPPGTSGRLRRNEQFF.

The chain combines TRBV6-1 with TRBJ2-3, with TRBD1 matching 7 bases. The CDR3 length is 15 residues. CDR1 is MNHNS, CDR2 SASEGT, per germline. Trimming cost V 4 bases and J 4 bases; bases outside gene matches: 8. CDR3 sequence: CASSVEGQHSDTQYF. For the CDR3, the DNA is TGTGCCAGCAGTGTAGAGGGACAGCATTCAGATACGCAGTATTTT.